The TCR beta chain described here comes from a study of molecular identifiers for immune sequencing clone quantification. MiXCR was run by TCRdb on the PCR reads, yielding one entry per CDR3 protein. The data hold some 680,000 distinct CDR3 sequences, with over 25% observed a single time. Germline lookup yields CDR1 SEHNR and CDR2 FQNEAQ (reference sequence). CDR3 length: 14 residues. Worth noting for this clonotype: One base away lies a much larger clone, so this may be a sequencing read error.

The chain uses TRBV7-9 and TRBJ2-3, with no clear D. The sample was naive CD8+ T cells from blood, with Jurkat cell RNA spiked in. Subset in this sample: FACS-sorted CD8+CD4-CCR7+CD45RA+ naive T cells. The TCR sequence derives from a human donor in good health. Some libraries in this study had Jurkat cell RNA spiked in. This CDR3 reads CASSFFGLQDTRYF. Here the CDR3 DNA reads TGTGCCAGCAGCTTCTTTGGGCTTCAGGATACGCGGTATTTT.